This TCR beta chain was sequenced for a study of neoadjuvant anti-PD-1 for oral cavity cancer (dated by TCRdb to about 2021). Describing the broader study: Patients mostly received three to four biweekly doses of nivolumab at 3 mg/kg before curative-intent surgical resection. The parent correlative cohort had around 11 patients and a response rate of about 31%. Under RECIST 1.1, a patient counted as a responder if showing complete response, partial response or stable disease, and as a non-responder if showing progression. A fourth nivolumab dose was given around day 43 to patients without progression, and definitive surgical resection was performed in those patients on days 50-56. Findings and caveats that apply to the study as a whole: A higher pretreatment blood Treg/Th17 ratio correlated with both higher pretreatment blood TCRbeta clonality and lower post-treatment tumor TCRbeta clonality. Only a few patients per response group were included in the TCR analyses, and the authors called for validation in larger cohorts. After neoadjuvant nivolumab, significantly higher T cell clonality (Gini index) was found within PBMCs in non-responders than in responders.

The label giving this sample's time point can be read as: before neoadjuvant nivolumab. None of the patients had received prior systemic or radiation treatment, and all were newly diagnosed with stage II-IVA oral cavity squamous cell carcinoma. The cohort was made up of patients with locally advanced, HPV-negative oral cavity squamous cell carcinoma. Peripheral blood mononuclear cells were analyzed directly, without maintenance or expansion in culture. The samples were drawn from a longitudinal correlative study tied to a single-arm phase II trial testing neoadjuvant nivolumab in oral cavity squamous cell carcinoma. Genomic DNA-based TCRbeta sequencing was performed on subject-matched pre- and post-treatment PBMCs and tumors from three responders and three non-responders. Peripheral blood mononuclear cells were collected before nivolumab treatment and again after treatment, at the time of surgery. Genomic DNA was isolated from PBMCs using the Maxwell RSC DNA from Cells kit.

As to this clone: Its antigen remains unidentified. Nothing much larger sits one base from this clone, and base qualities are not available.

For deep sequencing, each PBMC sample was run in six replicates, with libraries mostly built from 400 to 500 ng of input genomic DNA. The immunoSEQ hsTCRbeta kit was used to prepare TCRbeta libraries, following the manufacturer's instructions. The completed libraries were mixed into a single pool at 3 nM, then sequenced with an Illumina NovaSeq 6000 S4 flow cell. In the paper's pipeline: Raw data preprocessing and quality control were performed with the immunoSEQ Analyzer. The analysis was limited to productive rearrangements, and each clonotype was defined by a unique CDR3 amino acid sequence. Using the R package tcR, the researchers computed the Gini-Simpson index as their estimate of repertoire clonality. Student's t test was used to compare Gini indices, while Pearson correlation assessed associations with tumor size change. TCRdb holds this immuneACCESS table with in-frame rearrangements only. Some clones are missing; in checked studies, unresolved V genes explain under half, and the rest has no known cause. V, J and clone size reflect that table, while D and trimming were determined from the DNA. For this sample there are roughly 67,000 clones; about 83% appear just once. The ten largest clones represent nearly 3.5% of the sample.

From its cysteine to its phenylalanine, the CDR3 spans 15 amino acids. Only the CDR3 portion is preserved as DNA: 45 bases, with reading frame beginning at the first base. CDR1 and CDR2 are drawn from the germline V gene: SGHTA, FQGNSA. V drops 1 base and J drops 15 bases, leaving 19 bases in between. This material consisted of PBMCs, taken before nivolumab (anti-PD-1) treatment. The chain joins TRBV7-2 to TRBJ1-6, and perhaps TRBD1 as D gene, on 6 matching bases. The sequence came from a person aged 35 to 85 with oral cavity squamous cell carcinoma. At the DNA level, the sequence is TGTGCCAGCAGCTTAGAAGGTCGGGGCCGAGGGGGCCTCCACTTT. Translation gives CASSLEGRGRGGLHF.